The sample holds a few counts of the clone carrying this T cell receptor (beta chain). The antigen is not known. Germline V gene sequence: CDR1 KGHDR, CDR2 SFDVKD. Trimming took 7 bases from V and 8 from J, leaving 13 bases between them. This CDR3 is 12 amino acids long. The sample is drawn from a study of human T cells and chemical hapten exposure. Study as a whole: From small differences in pooled library volume came most of the variation in per-sample TCR yields.

Findings and caveats of the study: Among expanded TCRs, significantly more large CDR3 similarity clusters formed than among controls. Every donor had alopecia, and their immune response may therefore differ from healthy people's.

The time point is: patch test 2, 6 weeks after DPC sensitization. The treatment here: therapeutic diphenylcyclopropenone sensitization with weekly scalp DPC. Via MiXCR, TCRdb re-called the RACE reads, giving one row per CDR3 protein. Of over 85,000 distinct CDR3 sequences listed, roughly a tenth are singletons. The input for sequencing was whole blood, taken in connection with sensitization to the hapten diphenylcyclopropenone (DPC). The clonotype originates from a woman in her thirties or forties with alopecia areata. Some clones in this sample may be carry-over from other donors' samples. This chain uses TRBV24-1 with TRBJ1-1, with a weak D call TRBD1 (5 bases). CDR3 sequence reads: CATRGWGTEAFF. The CDR3 nucleotides read TGTGCCACCAGGGGGTGGGGGACCGAAGCTTTCTTT.